This T cell receptor beta chain came from a study of blood T cells in healthy people across ages. Each donor gave approximately 9.1 milliliters of peripheral blood. Study-wide findings and caveats: One million T cells yielded diversity estimates that were considered underestimates. Strong correlation was found linking TCR beta diversity to naive T cell percentage. Both higher diversity and more naive CD4+ cells marked long-lived donors when set against aged donors.

Primers used in a second PCR of about 7 to 12 cycles were a sample-barcoded 5' primer and a J-beta primer mix. TCRdb reprocessed the 5' RACE reads with MiXCR, giving one entry per CDR3 protein. The data show 650,000 to 1,000,000 distinct CDR3 sequences, about 42% seen once. Regarding this clonotype: Its antigen is not identified.

The sample consisted of blood. The TCR originated in a man older than 75 in good health.

The CDR3 protein is CASSQTLGPREPNYGYTF. CDR3 DNA: TGCGCCAGCAGCCAAACCCTGGGACCGAGAGAACCTAACTATGGCTACACCTTC. This chain links TRBV4-1 with TRBJ1-2, with TRBD1 as a possible D gene (5 bases). CDR1 is MGHRA and CDR2 is YSYEKL in the germline V gene. This CDR3 spans 18 amino acids. Between the trimmed V and J ends, which lost 2 bases and 0 bases, there was a span of 19 bases.